This T cell receptor beta chain was recorded in a study of blood T cells in healthy people across ages. Overall study results and limits: Those diversity estimates obtained from one million T cells were thought to be underestimates. Comparison with aged donors showed that long-lived donors had more naive CD4+ cells and higher diversity.

For every donor, a draw yielded roughly 10 milliliters of peripheral blood. The CDR3 sequence is 16 residues long. CDR1 and CDR2 (germline): MNHEY, SMNVEV (reference sequence). Turning to this clonotype: No antigen is known for it.

A second PCR of 7 to 11 cycles used a sample-barcoded 5' primer and a J-beta primer mix. A 12-random-nucleotide template-switch adaptor tagged each cDNA molecule. A single record per CDR3 protein comes from TCRdb applying MiXCR to the 5' RACE reads. The table includes over a million distinct CDR3 sequences, around 59% detected once. The V and J genes are TRBV27 and TRBJ2-5; 9 bases are shared with TRBD1. The last part of the DNA fits TRBJ2-7 better; the J call may be wrong. The clonotype originates from a man aged 18 to 30 in good health. Sequencing input: blood. The DNA of the CDR3 is TGTGCCAGCAGTCGCTCCGGTGGACAGGGGCAACACGAGCAGTACTTC. Translating gives CASSRSGGQGQHEQYF.